This T cell receptor beta chain was found in a study of human T cells and chemical hapten exposure. General study findings and limits: Relative to controls, expanded TCRs formed significantly more large CDR3 similarity clusters.

In the original processing: TCRs per sample had a median of roughly 96,000 and ranged from about 23,224 to 700,000. TCRdb fed the RACE reads into MiXCR, producing one record per CDR3 protein. The V and J calls were determined by TCRdb, not by the authors. The sample includes around 340,000 distinct CDR3 sequences, about 7% of them seen just once. Specified time point: patch test 1, 2 weeks after DPC sensitization. Treatment: therapeutic diphenylcyclopropenone sensitization with weekly scalp DPC. Blood was drawn before each patch test was applied. Unfractionated whole blood yielded total RNA. A remark on this clonotype: Antigen: not known.

The origin of this receptor is a woman in her late teens or twenties with alopecia areata. Some clones in this sample may be carry-over from other donors' samples. This material consisted of whole blood, taken in connection with sensitization to the hapten diphenylcyclopropenone (DPC).

The CDR3 is CASSLDHGQPQHF. CDR3 bases: TGTGCCAGCAGCTTAGACCACGGACAGCCCCAGCATTTT. The chain uses TRBV7-2 and TRBJ1-5, with no clear D. The V end lost 1 base, the J end lost 7 bases, and 8 bases lay between the germline ends. The V gene's germline CDR1 is SGHTA and CDR2 FQGNSA. The CDR3 totals 13 residues. Based on the CDR3 plus reference TRBV7-2 and TRBJ1-5, the full variable domain is GAGVSQSPSNKVTEKGKDVELRCDPISGHTALYWYRQSLGQGLEFLIYFQGNSAPDKSGLPSDRFSAERTGGSVSTLTIQRTQQEDSAVYLCASSLDHGQPQHFGDGTRLSIL.